The 16 T cell receptor beta chains presented below share a single source sample, sequenced in a study of cytomegalovirus exposure and HLA in healthy donors (dated by TCRdb to the late 2010s). The library came from the immunoSEQ multiplex PCR assay. For the multiplex PCR, a mixture combining 60 forward primers for TCR Vbeta segments and 13 reverse primers for TCR Jbeta segments was used. TCRdb holds this immuneACCESS table with in-frame rearrangements only. Some clones are missing; in checked studies, unresolved V genes explain under half, and the rest has no known cause. This sample holds approximately 72,000 clones; more than 60% were observed only once. The top ten clonotypes cover less than 6% of the sample. What was sequenced was PBMCs. Source of these receptors: a male donor in good health and CMV-seropositive.

The V and J genes are TRBV30 and TRBJ1-5, with 10 bases matching TRBD1. The CDR3 contains 20 residues. V shed 3 bases and J 2 bases; nucleotides not matched to a gene: 19. CDR1 GTSNPN and CDR2 SVGIG come from the germline V gene (reference sequence). The CDR3 protein is CAWSPQEIRQGARGNQPQHF. The CDR3 bases are TGTGCCTGGAGCCCCCAGGAGATCCGACAGGGGGCGCGGGGCAATCAGCCCCAGCATTTT.

This clone appeared a few times. The genes are TRBV6-6 and TRBJ1-2, with D hard to call. Germline CDR1 is MNHNY and CDR2 is SVGAGI (reference sequence). Trimming cost V 8 bases and J 4 bases, with 14 bases left between them. The CDR3 has 13 residues. The CDR3 sequence is CASHKSSGYGYTF. The DNA for the CDR3 is TGTGCCAGCCATAAGTCGTCGGGCTATGGCTACACCTTC.

This clone was seen a few times. V usage is TRBV28 and J usage is TRBJ1-1; 9 nucleotides align to TRBD1. The CDR3 runs to 15 residues. Trimming at V came to 4 bases and at J to 2 bases, leaving 5 bases not matched to a gene. CDR1 and CDR2 (germline): MDHEN, SYDVKM. CDR3 region: CASSSTGGINTEAFF. CDR3 nucleotides: TGTGCCAGCAGTTCTACAGGGGGCATCAACACTGAAGCTTTCTTT.

This sequence joins TRBV10-3 and TRBJ2-3, with 8 bases aligning to TRBD2. V dropped 3 bases and J dropped 5; count of bases not matched to a gene: 10. Per the germline V gene, CDR1 is ENHRY and CDR2 is SYGVKD. There are 16 residues in the CDR3. The CDR3 DNA sequence: TGTGCCATCAGTGACCTTGGGCGGGAGGTTCTAGATACGCAGTATTTT. Amino acids: CAISDLGREVLDTQYF.

For the CDR3, the DNA is TGTGCCAGCAGGACGGGACAGACGCCCTACAATGAGCAGTTCTTC. It is translated as CASRTGQTPYNEQFF. J is TRBJ2-1 and V is TRBV2; 7 positions agree with TRBD1. V shed 6 bases, J shed 2 bases, and the junction held 7 bases outside the gene matches. The CDR3 extends over 15 amino acids. Germline lookup yields CDR1 SNHLY and CDR2 FYNNEI.

This clone was detected only a few times. The chain employs TRBV6-5 and TRBJ1-6; 7 bases map to TRBD1. Germline loops: CDR1 MNHEY, CDR2 SVGAGI. The V segment lost 6 bases and the J segment 10 bases; nucleotides outside the gene matches: 3. The CDR3 is made up of 12 amino acids. Written as DNA, the CDR3 is TGTGCCAGCAGAACAGGGGTCTCACCCCTCCACTTT. Protein: CASRTGVSPLHF.

This clone was detected only a few times. The chain combines TRBV7-9 with TRBJ2-7, with 12 bases fitting TRBD2. Per germline, CDR1 SEHNR and CDR2 FQNEAQ (reference sequence). The trim removed 4 bases at V and 4 bases at J, leaving 5 bases unmatched. The CDR3 has 15 residues. CDR3 sequence reads: CASSSLGLAGYEQYF. The DNA for the CDR3 is TGTGCCAGCAGCTCCCTGGGACTAGCGGGTTACGAGCAGTACTTC.

The chain employs TRBV7-6 and TRBJ1-1; a possible D gene is TRBD1 (5 bases). This CDR3 has 14 residues. V was shortened by 3 bases and J by 4 bases, with 12 bases between the two germline ends. Germline V lookup: CDR1 SGHVS, CDR2 FNYEAQ. In DNA, the CDR3 is TGTGCCAGCAGCTTTATGGGGGGGGGCACTGAAGCTTTCTTT. It encodes CASSFMGGGTEAFF.

This clone appeared a single time. This chain joins TRBV19 and TRBJ2-5; TRBD2 agrees at 12 bases. Germline assignment: CDR1 LNHDA and CDR2 SQIVND (reference sequence). The ends lost 6 bases at V and 4 bases at J; junction bases unmatched: 6. The CDR3 is 15 amino acids. CDR3 coding DNA: TGTGCCAGTAGACAACTAGCGGGAGGAGGAGAGACCCAGTACTTC. This codes for CASRQLAGGGETQYF.

This chain connects TRBV6-5 to TRBJ2-1; D gene uncertain. CDR3 length equals 13 residues. The germline V gene encodes CDR1 MNHEY and CDR2 SVGAGI. V shed 0 bases and J shed 3 bases, with 3 bases lying between them. The CDR3: CASSYSYYNEQFF. CDR3 in DNA: TGTGCCAGCAGTTACTCATACTACAATGAGCAGTTCTTC.

This chain uses TRBV10-3 with TRBJ2-7; D perhaps matches TRBD1 (5 bases). From germline, CDR1 is ENHRY and CDR2 SYGVKD. CDR3 length equals 16 residues. V was cut by 10 bases and J by 7 bases, with 29 bases left in between. The CDR3 region is CATDSPSQGRGSEQYF. CDR3 bases: TGTGCCACCGATTCCCCATCTCAGGGCAGAGGAAGTGAGCAGTACTTC.

The chain is built from TRBV18 and TRBJ2-7; D ambiguous. The CDR3 covers 14 residues. Looked up from germline, CDR1 is KGHSH and CDR2 is LQKENI. V was clipped by 0 bases and J by 4 bases, with 10 bases between them. CDR3 sequence: CASSPPSVAYEQYF. DNA for the CDR3: TGTGCCAGCTCACCACCGAGCGTGGCGTACGAGCAGTACTTC.

The genes are TRBV27 and TRBJ1-2, with D perhaps matching TRBD1 (5 bases). CDR1 is MNHEY, CDR2 SMNVEV, per germline (reference sequence). Trimming took 1 base from V and 3 from J, leaving 6 bases between them. This CDR3 has 13 residues. The CDR3 is CASSLWGYYGYTF. The CDR3 DNA follows: TGTGCCAGCAGTTTATGGGGCTACTATGGCTACACCTTC.

In this sample, this clone turned up a few times. This rearrangement joins TRBV5-1 to TRBJ2-5, with 9 bases matching TRBD2. J gave up 7 bases and V 3 bases, and 10 bases lay outside the gene matches. Germline CDR1 is SGHRS and CDR2 is YFSETQ. The CDR3 consists of 15 residues. As DNA, the CDR3 is TGCGCCAGCAGCTCCGAACCGGGACTAGCCGGGACCCAGTACTTC. This gives the protein CASSSEPGLAGTQYF.

The chain carries TRBV9 and TRBJ2-7, with 9 bases identical to TRBD1. V was clipped by 0 bases and J by 3 bases; unmatched bases: 7. The CDR3 covers 16 residues. Germline CDR1 SGDLS, CDR2 YYNGEE. Written as DNA, the CDR3 is TGTGCCAGCAGCGTAGCCCCCGGGACAGGGTTCTACGAGCAGTACTTC. Amino acid sequence: CASSVAPGTGFYEQYF.

This rearrangement joins TRBV6-6 to TRBJ1-5; 9 bases fit TRBD1. This CDR3 spans 16 amino acids. Trimming took 5 bases from V and 4 from J; bases not matched to a gene: 9. Per germline, CDR1 MNHNY and CDR2 SVGAGI (reference sequence). The DNA for the CDR3 is TGTGCCAGCAGTCATCTCCGAGACAGGGGGAATCAGCCCCAGCATTTT. This encodes CASSHLRDRGNQPQHF.